These T cell receptor beta chains were read from a single sample in a study of CD8 T cells in Susac syndrome. TCRdb reanalysed the immunoSEQ multiplex PCR reads using MiXCR and keeps one entry per CDR3 protein. Here the sample spans under 150,000 distinct CDR3 sequences, 85% to 95% being singletons. Sequencing was carried out using CD4+ T cells from PBMCs. These receptors all stem from a human donor with Susac syndrome. CDR3s include the opening cysteine and the closing phenylalanine or tryptophan.

TRBJ2-5	TRBV20-1	CSASRLAGDQETQYF
TRBJ1-2	TRBV6-5	CASKKDGNYGYTF
TRBJ2-2	TRBV20-1	CSARGLGRGNNTNTGELFF
TRBJ1-4	TRBV25-1	CASSEEGPIEKLFF
TRBJ2-6	TRBV5-1	CASSLGISWRQSSGANVLTF
TRBJ2-7	TRBV20-1	CSATRDSFGEQYF
TRBJ2-1	TRBV20-1	CSARGTGTVYNEQFF
TRBJ2-3	TRBV20-1	CSAIMRTDTQYF
TRBJ2-7	TRBV3-1	CASSHGTWPHEQYF
TRBJ1-4	TRBV28	CASSAPRGEGNEKLFF
TRBJ2-2	TRBV20-1	CSALWGQGASGELFF
TRBJ1-2	TRBV9	CASSPWDSTYGYTF
TRBJ2-7	TRBV7-3	CASSLTSGSYEQYF
TRBJ1-1	TRBV28	CASSPMRQGRAAEAFF
TRBJ2-7	TRBV7-9	CASSWTGGLYEQYF
TRBJ2-1	TRBV29-1	CSVLPGLASYNEQFF
TRBJ2-3	TRBV20-1	CSAREGTTDTQYF
TRBJ2-7	TRBV30	CAWMGAGGIYEQYF
TRBJ1-3	TRBV28	CASSLIRGGNTIYF
TRBJ1-5	TRBV15	CATSMGQSSYSNQPQHF
TRBJ2-5	TRBV7-2	CASSSSRETQYF
TRBJ1-2	TRBV20-1	CSASTGTYGYTF
TRBJ1-3	TRBV7-9	CASSPAAGTGNTIYF
TRBJ1-1	TRBV29-1	CSVVGVNTEAFF
TRBJ2-1	TRBV9	CASSVDPVGGANEQFF
TRBJ1-5	TRBV30	CAWSLGANQPQHF
TRBJ2-7	TRBV23-1	CASSLRRGQNYEQYF
TRBJ1-5	TRBV12-3/TRBV12-4	CASSFRGTRQPQHF
TRBJ1-1	TRBV7-3	CASSLGGGEGKAFF
TRBJ1-2	TRBV2	CASSDRVRDGYTF
TRBJ2-1	TRBV12-3/TRBV12-4	CASRLAGSYNEQFF